There are many counts of the clone carrying this T cell receptor (beta chain). Its antigen is still unknown. The sample originates from a study of response to subunit inactivated influenza vaccine. Findings and limits, study-wide: Seasonal influenza vaccination, on each occasion, was suggested by the authors to recruit few new T cells.

TCRdb reprocessed the RT-PCR reads with MiXCR, giving one entry per CDR3 protein. The table lists about 520,000 distinct CDR3 sequences, more than 7% of them singletons. The TCR comes from a man aged 50 to 75 who received an inactivated influenza vaccine. The sequenced sample was PBMCs from blood, obtained about 23 months after vaccination.

The CDR3 region is CSTTGQQNTGELFF. CDR3 DNA sequence: TGCAGCACAACCGGACAGCAAAACACCGGGGAGCTGTTTTTT. J is TRBJ2-2 and V is TRBV29-1; TRBD1 is a possible D gene (6 bases). Germline CDR1 and CDR2: SQVTM and ANQGSEA. This CDR3 has 14 amino acids. V lost 8 bases and J 2 bases, leaving 15 bases between the germline ends.